This paragraph reports one T cell receptor (beta chain). The antigen remains unidentified. Extraction of roughly 2 micrograms of genomic DNA from cryopreserved PBMCs supplied material for TCR beta libraries. With sequencing, the targeted depth ranged from 1 in 200,000 to 1 in 1 million T cells. TCRdb's copy holds only in-frame clones and misses some; the assay was immunoSEQ multiplex PCR. The sample shows tens of thousands of clones, 60% to 80% of them seen only once. The source of the sample is a study of cytotoxic CD8 clonotypes in ibrutinib-treated CLL. The study, taken as a whole, reports: Treatment saw public clonotypes, which were uncommon, either contract or stay stable.

The CDR3 covers 14 residues. In germline, CDR1 is LNHDA, CDR2 SQIVND (reference sequence). V lost 7 bases and J lost 2, with 12 bases in between. This clonotype was obtained from a human donor with chronic lymphocytic leukemia. The source was PBMCs, collected at disease progression, from a patient treated with ibrutinib. The chain uses TRBV19 and TRBJ1-5; perhaps TRBD1 as D (5 bases). DNA for the CDR3: TGTGCCAGTAAAACCGGGGCAGGCAATCAGCCCCAGCATTTT. Translation: CASKTGAGNQPQHF.